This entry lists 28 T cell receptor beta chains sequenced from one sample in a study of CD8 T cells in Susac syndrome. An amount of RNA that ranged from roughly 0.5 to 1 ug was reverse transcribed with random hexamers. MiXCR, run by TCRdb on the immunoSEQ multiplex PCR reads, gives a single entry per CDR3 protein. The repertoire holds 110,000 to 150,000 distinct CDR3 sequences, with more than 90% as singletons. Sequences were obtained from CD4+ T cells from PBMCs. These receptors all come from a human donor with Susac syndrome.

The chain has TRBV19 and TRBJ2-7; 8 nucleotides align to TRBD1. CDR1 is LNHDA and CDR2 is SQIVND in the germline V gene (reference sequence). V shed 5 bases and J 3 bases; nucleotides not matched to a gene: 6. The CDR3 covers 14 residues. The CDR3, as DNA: TGTGCCAGTAGTTCCTCCGGGACAGGCTACGAGCAGTACTTC. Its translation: CASSSSGTGYEQYF.

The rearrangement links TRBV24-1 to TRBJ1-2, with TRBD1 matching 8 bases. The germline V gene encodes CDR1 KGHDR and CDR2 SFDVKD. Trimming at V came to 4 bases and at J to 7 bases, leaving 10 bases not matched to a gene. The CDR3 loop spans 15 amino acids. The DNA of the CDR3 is TGTGCCACCAGTGAGCCGACAGGGGATGGATCTGGCTACACCTTC. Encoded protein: CATSEPTGDGSGYTF.

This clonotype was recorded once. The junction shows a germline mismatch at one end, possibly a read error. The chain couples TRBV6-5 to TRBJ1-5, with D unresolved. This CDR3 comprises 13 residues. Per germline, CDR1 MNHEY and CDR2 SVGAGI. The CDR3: CASSDSRVQPQHF. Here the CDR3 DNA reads TGTGCCAGCAGTGACTCAAGGGTTCAGCCCCAGCATTTT.

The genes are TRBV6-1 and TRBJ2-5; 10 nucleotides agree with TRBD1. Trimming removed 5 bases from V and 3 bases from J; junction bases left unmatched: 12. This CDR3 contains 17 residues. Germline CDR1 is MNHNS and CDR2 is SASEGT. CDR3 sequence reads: CASSTALPGQGKETQYF. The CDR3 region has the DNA TGTGCCAGCAGTACCGCTCTGCCGGGACAGGGGAAAGAGACCCAGTACTTC.

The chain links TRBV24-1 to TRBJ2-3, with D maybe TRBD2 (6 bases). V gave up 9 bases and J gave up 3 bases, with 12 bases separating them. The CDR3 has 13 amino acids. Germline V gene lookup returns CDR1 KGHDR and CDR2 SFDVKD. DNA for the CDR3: TGTGCCACCGGGCGGGACTCGACAGATACGCAGTATTTT. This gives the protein CATGRDSTDTQYF.

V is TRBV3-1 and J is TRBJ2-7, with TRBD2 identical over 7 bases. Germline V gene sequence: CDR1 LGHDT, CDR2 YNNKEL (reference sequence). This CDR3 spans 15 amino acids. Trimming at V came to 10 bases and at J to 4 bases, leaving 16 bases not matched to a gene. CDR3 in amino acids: CATTKGREGRYEQYF. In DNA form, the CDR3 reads TGTGCCACCACGAAAGGGAGGGAGGGCCGGTACGAGCAGTACTTC.

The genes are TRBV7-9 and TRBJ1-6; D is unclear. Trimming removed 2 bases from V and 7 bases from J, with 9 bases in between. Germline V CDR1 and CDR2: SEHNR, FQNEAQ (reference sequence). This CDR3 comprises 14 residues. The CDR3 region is CASSLRAENSPLHF. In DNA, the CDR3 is TGTGCCAGCAGCTTAAGGGCGGAGAATTCACCCCTCCACTTT.

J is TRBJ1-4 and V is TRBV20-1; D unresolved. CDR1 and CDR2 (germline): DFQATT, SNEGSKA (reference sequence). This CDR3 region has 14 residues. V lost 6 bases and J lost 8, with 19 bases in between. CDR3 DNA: TGCAGTGCCCCCCCCCGGGCGAGTGGCGAAAAACTGTTTTTT. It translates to CSAPPRASGEKLFF.

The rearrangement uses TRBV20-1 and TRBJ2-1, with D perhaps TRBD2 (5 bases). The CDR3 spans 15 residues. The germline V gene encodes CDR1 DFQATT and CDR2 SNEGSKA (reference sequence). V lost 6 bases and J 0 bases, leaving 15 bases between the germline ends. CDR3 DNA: TGCAGTGCCCCCGGACCTAGCAGCTCCTACAATGAGCAGTTCTTC. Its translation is CSAPGPSSSYNEQFF.

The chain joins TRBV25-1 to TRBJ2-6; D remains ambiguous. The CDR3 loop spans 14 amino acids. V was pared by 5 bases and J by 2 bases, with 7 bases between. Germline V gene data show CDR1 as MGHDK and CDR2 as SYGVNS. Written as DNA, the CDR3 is TGTGCCAGCAGTCTCAAGGCTGGGGCCAACGTCCTGACTTTC. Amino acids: CASSLKAGANVLTF.

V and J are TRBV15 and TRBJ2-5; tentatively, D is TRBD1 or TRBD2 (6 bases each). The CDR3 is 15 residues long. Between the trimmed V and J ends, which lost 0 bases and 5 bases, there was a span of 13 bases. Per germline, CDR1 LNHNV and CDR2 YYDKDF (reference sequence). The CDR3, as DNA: TGTGCCACCAGCAGAGATCGAGGGGGGCTTGAGACCCAGTACTTC. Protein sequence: CATSRDRGGLETQYF.

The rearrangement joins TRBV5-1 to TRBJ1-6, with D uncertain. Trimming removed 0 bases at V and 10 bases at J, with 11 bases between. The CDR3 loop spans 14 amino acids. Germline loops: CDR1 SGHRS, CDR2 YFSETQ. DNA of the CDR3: TGCGCCAGCAGCTTGGCGGTAGGAGACTCACCCCTCCACTTT. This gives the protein CASSLAVGDSPLHF.

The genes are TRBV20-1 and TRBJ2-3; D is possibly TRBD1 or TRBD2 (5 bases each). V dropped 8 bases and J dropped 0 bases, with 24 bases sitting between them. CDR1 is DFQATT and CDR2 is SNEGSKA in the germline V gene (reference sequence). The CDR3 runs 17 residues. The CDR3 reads CSSSDGATRYSTDTQYF. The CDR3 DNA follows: TGCAGTTCTTCTGACGGGGCAACTCGTTATAGCACAGATACGCAGTATTTT.

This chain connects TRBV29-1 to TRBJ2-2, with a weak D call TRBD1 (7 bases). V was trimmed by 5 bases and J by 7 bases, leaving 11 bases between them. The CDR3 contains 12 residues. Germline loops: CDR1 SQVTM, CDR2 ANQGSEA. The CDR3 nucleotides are TGCAGCGTTAAGCAGGGGGGCGGGGAGCTGTTTTTT. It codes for CSVKQGGGELFF.

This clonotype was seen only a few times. The CDR3 DNA follows: TGTGCCAGCAGTACCAGGGGCTCTGGGGCCAACGTCCTGACTTTC. This sequence encodes CASSTRGSGANVLTF. The rearrangement joins TRBV28 to TRBJ2-6, with D possibly TRBD1 on 6 matching bases. The CDR3 contains 15 residues. V was pared by 5 bases and J by 0 bases, with 8 bases between. The germline V gene has CDR1 MDHEN and CDR2 SYDVKM.

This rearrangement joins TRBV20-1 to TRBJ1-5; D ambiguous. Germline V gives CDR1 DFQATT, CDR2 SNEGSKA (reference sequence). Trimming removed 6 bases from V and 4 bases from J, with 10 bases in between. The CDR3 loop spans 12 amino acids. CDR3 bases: TGCAGTGCCACGCCGGCTAATCAGCCCCAGCATTTT. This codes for CSATPANQPQHF.

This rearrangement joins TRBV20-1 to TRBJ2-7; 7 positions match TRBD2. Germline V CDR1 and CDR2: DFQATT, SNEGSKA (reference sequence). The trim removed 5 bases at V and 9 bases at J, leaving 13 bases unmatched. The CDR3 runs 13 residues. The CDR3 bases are TGCAGTGCTCGCGGGGGTGGGTCTACGAGGCAGTACTTC. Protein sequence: CSARGGGSTRQYF.

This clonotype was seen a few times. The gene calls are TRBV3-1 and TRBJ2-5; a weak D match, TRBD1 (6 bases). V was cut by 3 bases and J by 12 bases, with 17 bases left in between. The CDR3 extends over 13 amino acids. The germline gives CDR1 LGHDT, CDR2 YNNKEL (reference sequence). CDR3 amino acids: CASSQTGWTAKYF. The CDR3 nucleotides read TGTGCCAGCAGCCAGACGGGGTGGACAGCGAAGTACTTC.

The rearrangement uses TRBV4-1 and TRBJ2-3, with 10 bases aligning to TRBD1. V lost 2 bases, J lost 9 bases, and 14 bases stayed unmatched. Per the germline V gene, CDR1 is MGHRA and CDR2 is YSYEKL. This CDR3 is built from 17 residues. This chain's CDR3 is CASSQFWGQGIAGTQYF. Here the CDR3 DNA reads TGCGCCAGCAGCCAATTCTGGGGACAGGGGATAGCGGGCACGCAGTATTTT.

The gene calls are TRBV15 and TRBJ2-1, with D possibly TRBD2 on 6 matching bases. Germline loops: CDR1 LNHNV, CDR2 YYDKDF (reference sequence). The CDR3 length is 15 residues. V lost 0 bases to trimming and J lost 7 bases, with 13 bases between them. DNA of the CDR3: TGTGCCACCAGCAGAGATCCTAATGGGGGGAATGAGCAGTTCTTC. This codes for CATSRDPNGGNEQFF.

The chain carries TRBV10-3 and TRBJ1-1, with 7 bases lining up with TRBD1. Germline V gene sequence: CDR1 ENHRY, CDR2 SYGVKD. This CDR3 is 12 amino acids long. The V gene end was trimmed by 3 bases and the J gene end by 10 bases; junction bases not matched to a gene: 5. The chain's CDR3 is CAISEQGLGAFF. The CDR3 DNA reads TGTGCCATCAGTGAACAGGGGTTGGGAGCTTTCTTT.

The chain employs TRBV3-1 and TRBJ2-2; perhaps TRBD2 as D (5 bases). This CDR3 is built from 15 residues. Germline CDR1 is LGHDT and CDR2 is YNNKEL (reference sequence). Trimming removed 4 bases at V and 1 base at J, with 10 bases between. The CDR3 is CASSLSAGNTGELFF. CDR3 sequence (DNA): TGTGCCAGCAGCCTATCTGCGGGGAACACCGGGGAGCTGTTTTTT.

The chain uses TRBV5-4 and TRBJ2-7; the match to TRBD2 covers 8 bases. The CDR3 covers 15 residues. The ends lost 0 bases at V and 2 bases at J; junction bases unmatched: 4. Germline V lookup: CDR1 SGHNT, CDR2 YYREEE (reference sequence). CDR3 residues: CASSLELADTYEQYF. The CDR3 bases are TGTGCCAGCAGCTTGGAACTAGCGGATACCTACGAGCAGTACTTC.

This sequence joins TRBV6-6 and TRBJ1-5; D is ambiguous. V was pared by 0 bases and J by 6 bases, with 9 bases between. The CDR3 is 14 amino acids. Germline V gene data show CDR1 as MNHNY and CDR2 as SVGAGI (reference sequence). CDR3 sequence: CASSYSTSGQPQHF. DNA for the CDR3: TGTGCCAGCAGTTACTCGACTTCAGGTCAGCCCCAGCATTTT.

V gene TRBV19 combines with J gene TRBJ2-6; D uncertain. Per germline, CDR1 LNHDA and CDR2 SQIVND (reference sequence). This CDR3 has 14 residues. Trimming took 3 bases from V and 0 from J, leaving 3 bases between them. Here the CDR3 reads CASSMGSGANVLTF. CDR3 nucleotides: TGTGCCAGTAGTATGGGCTCTGGGGCCAACGTCCTGACTTTC.

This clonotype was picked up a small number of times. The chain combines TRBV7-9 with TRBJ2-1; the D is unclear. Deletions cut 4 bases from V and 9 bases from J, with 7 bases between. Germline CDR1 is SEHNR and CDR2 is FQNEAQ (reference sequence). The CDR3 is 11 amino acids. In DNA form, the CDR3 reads TGTGCCAGCAGCTCTCAAAGTGAGCAGTTCTTC. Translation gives CASSSQSEQFF.

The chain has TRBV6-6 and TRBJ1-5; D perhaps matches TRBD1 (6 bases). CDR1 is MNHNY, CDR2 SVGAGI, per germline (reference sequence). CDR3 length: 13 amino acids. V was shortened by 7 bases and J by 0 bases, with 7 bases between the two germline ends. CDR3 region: CASTRGSNQPQHF. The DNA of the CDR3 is TGTGCCAGCACCAGGGGTAGCAATCAGCCCCAGCATTTT.

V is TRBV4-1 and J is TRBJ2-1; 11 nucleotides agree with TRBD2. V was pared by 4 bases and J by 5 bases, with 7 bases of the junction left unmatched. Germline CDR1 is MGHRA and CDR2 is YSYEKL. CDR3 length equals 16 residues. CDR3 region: CASSPPGTSGNNEQFF. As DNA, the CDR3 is TGCGCCAGCAGCCCCCCTGGGACTAGCGGCAACAATGAGCAGTTCTTC.